One sample yielded the 8 T cell receptor beta chains listed below, sequenced in a study of blood T cell repertoires in COVID-19. This table comes from immunoSEQ multiplex PCR, and its TCRdb copy is limited to in-frame clones, with some not included. Here the sample spans about 89,000 clones, roughly nine tenths being singletons. What was sequenced was peripheral blood. These receptors all stem from a male donor with acute or convalescent COVID-19.

The chain is built from TRBV19 and TRBJ1-1, with D possibly matching TRBD1 (6 bases). Germline loops: CDR1 LNHDA, CDR2 SQIVND (reference sequence). The germline V and J ends were trimmed by 6 bases and 0 bases, with 11 bases remaining between them. This CDR3 contains 14 residues. The CDR3, as DNA: TGTGCCAGTAGGCAACAGGGTCTGAACACTGAAGCTTTCTTT. Amino acid sequence: CASRQQGLNTEAFF.

V and J are TRBV27 and TRBJ1-3; D perhaps matches TRBD1 (6 bases). CDR3 length equals 15 residues. V lost 2 bases and J lost 4, with 12 bases in between. Germline V CDR1 and CDR2: MNHEY, SMNVEV (reference sequence). The DNA for the CDR3 is TGTGCCAGCAGTTTACAGGGGTCTCAGGGAAACACCATATATTTT. Protein product: CASSLQGSQGNTIYF.

The chain couples TRBV19 to TRBJ1-5, with TRBD1 identical over 7 bases. The CDR3 contains 15 residues. The germline CDR1 and CDR2 sequences are LNHDA and SQIVND (reference sequence). V lost 3 bases to trimming and J lost 5 bases; unmatched junction nucleotides: 7. The CDR3 DNA follows: TGTGCCAGTAGTATCCGACAGGGTCGGGATCAGCCCCAGCATTTT. The encoded protein is CASSIRQGRDQPQHF.

The chain employs TRBV30 and TRBJ2-3; D perhaps matches TRBD1 (6 bases). Germline CDR1 is GTSNPN and CDR2 is SVGIG (reference sequence). The CDR3 consists of 12 residues. The V end was cut by 6 bases, the J end by 7 bases, with 14 bases between. In DNA form, the CDR3 reads TGTGCCTGCCTCTTCGGACAGAATACGCAGTATTTT. As protein: CACLFGQNTQYF.

The J gene is TRBJ2-3, the V gene TRBV11-1; a weak D match, TRBD1 (6 bases). Trimming removed 5 bases at V and 1 base at J, with 13 bases between. Germline CDR1 and CDR2: SGHAT and FQDESV (reference sequence). The CDR3 runs 15 residues. CDR3: CASSPGAGGTDTQYF. CDR3 bases: TGTGCCAGCAGCCCAGGGGCCGGGGGCACAGATACGCAGTATTTT.

As concerns this clone: The identical CDR3 is also encoded by other nucleotide sequences in the sample. The chain has TRBV18 and TRBJ2-7; 11 bases match TRBD1. CDR3 length equals 13 residues. The germline V gene has CDR1 KGHSH and CDR2 LQKENI. Germline trimming cut 6 bases from V and 7 bases from J; bases unmatched to any gene: 5. DNA for the CDR3: TGTGCCAGCTCTCCCGGGACAGGGGGAGAGCAGTACTTC. This codes for CASSPGTGGEQYF.

The V call is TRBV7-2, the J call TRBJ2-5; 8 nucleotides align to TRBD1. The V gene end was trimmed by 4 bases and the J gene end by 7 bases; junction bases not matched to a gene: 5. The germline V gene has CDR1 SGHTA and CDR2 FQGNSA. This CDR3 comprises 13 residues. For the CDR3, the DNA is TGTGCCAGCAGCTCGCGGACAGGGTTGACCCAGTACTTC. Translated, it gives CASSSRTGLTQYF.

The chain recombines TRBV6-6 with TRBJ1-1; perhaps TRBD1 as D (6 bases). Germline CDR1 is MNHNY and CDR2 is SVGAGI (reference sequence). The ends were cut back, 6 bases at V and 0 bases at J, with 11 bases in the middle. This CDR3 comprises 14 residues. In nucleotides, the CDR3 is TGTGCCAGCAGGAACGGACAGTTGAACACTGAAGCTTTCTTT. Its translation is CASRNGQLNTEAFF.